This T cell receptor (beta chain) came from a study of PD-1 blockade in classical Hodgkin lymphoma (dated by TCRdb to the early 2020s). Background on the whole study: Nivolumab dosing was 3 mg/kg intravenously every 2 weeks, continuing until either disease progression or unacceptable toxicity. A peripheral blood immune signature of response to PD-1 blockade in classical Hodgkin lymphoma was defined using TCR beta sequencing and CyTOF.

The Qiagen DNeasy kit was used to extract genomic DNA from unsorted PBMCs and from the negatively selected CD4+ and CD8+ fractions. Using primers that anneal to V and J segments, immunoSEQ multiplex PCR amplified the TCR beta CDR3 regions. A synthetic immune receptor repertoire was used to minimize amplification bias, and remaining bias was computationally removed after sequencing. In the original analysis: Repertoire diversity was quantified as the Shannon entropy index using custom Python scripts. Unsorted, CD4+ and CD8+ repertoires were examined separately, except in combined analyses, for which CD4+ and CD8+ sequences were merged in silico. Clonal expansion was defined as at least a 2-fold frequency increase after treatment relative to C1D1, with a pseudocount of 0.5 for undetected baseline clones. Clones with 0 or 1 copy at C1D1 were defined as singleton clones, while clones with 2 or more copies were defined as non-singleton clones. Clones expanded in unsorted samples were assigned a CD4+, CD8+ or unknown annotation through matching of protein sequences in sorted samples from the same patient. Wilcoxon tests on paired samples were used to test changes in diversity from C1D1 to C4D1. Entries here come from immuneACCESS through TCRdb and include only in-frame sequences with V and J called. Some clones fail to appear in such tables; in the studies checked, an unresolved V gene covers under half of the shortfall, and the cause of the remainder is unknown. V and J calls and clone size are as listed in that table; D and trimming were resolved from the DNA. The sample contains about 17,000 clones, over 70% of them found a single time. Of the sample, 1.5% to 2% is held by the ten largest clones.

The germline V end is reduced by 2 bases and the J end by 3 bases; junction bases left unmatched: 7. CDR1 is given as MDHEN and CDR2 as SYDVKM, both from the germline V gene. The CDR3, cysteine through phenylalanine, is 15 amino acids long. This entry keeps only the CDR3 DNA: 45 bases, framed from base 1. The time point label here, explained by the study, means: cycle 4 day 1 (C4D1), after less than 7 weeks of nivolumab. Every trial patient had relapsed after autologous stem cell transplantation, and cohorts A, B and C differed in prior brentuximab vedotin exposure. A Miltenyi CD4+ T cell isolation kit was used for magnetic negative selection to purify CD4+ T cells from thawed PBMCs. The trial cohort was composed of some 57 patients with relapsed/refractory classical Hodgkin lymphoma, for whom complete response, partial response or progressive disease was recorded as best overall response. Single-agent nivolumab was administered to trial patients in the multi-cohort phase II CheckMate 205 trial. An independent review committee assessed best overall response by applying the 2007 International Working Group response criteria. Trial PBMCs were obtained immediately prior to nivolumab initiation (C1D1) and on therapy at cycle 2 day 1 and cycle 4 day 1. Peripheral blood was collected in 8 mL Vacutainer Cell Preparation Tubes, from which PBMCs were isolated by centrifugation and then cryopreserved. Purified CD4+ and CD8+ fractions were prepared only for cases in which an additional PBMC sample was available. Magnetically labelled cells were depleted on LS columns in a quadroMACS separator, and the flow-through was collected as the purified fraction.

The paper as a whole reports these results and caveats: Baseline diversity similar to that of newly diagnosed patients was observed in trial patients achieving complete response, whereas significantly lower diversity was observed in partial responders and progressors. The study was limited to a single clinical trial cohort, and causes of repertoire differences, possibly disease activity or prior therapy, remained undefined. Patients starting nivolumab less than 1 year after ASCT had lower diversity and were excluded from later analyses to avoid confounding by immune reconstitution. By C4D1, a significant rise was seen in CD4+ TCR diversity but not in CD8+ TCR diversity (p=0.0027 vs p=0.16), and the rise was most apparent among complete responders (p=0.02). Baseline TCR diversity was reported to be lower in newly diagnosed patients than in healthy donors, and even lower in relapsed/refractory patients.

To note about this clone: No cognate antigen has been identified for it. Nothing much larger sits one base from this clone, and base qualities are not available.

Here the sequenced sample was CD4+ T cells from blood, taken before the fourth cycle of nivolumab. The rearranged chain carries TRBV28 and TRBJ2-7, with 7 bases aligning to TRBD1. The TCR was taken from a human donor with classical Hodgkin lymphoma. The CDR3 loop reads CASSLAGQVIYEQYF. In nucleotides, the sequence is TGTGCCAGCAGTTTAGCCGGACAGGTTATCTACGAGCAGTACTTC.